A single sample gave rise to the 26 T cell receptor beta chains below, sequenced in a study of identical twins. In TCRdb, the 5' RACE reads were re-called with MiXCR into one record per CDR3 protein. The sample holds hundreds of thousands of distinct CDR3 sequences, 6.5% to 9% seen once. These records were also assigned to another study, of yellow fever vaccine responses in identical twins.

Sequenced: CD8+ T cells sorted from blood. The receptors were gathered from a woman aged 18 to 35 in good health.

A few counts support this clonotype. The chain has TRBV6-1 and TRBJ1-4; 9 bases agree with TRBD1. CDR3 size: 18 residues. Germline assignment: CDR1 MNHNS and CDR2 SASEGT. V shed 6 bases, J shed 3 bases, and the junction held 14 bases outside the gene matches. CDR3 region: CASRKSGTGIFSNEKLFF. Written as DNA, the CDR3 is TGTGCCAGCAGAAAATCCGGGACAGGGATATTTTCTAATGAAAAACTGTTTTTT.

This sequence joins TRBV5-1 and TRBJ2-7; maybe TRBD1 (6 bases). This CDR3 spans 16 amino acids. Germline CDR1 SGHRS, CDR2 YFSETQ. Trimming shortened V by 1 base and J by 0 bases, and 14 bases separated the two germline ends. The CDR3 sequence: CASSLPPDRSSYEQYF. CDR3 nucleotide sequence: TGCGCCAGCAGCTTGCCACCAGACAGGAGCTCCTACGAGCAGTACTTC. The whole variable domain, filled in from reference TRBV5-1 and TRBJ2-7, reads KAGVTQTPRYLIKTRGQQVTLSCSPISGHRSVSWYQQTPGQGLQFLFEYFSETQRNKGNFPGRFSGRQFSNSRSEMNVSTLELGDSALYLCASSLPPDRSSYEQYFGPGTRLTVT.

This clonotype has more than one count but fewer than ten. The V gene is TRBV12-3 or TRBV12-4, the J gene TRBJ2-2; TRBD1 matches 7 bases. There are 16 residues in the CDR3. The V and J ends lost 5 bases and 0 bases, in that order; junction bases with no gene match: 6. As DNA, the CDR3 is TGTGCCAGCAGTAAAACCGGGACAGCGAACACCGGGGAGCTGTTTTTT. This encodes CASSKTGTANTGELFF.

V usage is TRBV4-2 and J usage is TRBJ1-5; weak D call: TRBD1 (5 bases). CDR1 and CDR2 from the germline V gene are LGHNA and YNFKEQ. The CDR3 is 17 amino acids. The CDR3 coding sequence is TGTGGTCAGAGTGGGACGGCAGCCAACCCGAGCAATCAGCCCCAGCATTTT. Protein product: CGQSGTAANPSNQPQHF.

The V call is TRBV7-9, the J call TRBJ2-7; the D is unclear. V gave up 5 bases and J gave up 3 bases, with 14 bases separating them. This CDR3 region has 14 residues. CDR1 and CDR2 from the germline V gene are SEHNR and FQNEAQ (reference sequence). The CDR3 loop reads CASSAQGKGYEQYF. The CDR3 region has the DNA TGTGCCAGCAGCGCTCAAGGTAAAGGCTACGAGCAGTACTTC.

At least ten counts were recorded for this clonotype. This chain connects TRBV5-1 to TRBJ1-1; D is undetermined. The CDR3 runs to 14 residues. Germline V gene sequence: CDR1 SGHRS, CDR2 YFSETQ. Trimming shortened V by 1 base and J by 2 bases, and 9 bases separated the two germline ends. CDR3 in DNA: TGCGCCAGCAGCTTGTATGGCCCAAACACTGAAGCTTTCTTT. Amino acid sequence: CASSLYGPNTEAFF.

V is TRBV3-1 and J is TRBJ2-3; 14 nucleotides align to TRBD2. CDR3 length equals 18 residues. V gave up 2 bases and J gave up 5 bases; unmatched junction bases: 9. Germline V gene data show CDR1 as LGHDT and CDR2 as YNNKEL (reference sequence). In DNA form, the CDR3 reads TGTGCCAGCAGCCAACCGACTAGCGGGAGGGCCGGGGTAGATACGCAGTATTTT. It specifies CASSQPTSGRAGVDTQYF.

This clonotype was recorded at least ten times. The chain uses TRBV5-1 and TRBJ2-1; D might be TRBD1 or TRBD2, each matching 5 bases. V gave up 0 bases and J gave up 7 bases, with 11 bases separating them. The CDR3 covers 14 residues. Germline V lookup: CDR1 SGHRS, CDR2 YFSETQ. CDR3 amino acids: CASSLAEGFNEQFF. CDR3 sequence (DNA): TGCGCCAGCAGCTTGGCCGAGGGGTTTAATGAGCAGTTCTTC.

This clonotype has a handful of counts. The chain has TRBV21-1 and TRBJ1-6; the table assigns TRBD1, which was not confirmed against the DNA. TRBV21-1 has pseudogene status. The CDR3 runs 14 residues. DNA for the CDR3: TGTGCCAGCAGCCGGACAGGCCTTAATTCACCCCTCCACTTT. Its protein is CASSRTGLNSPLHF.

As concerns this clonotype: Given a much more abundant clone one base away, this may be a read error. The CDR3 loop reads CASSLSRVGLAGRYEQYF. Here the CDR3 DNA reads TGTGCCAGCAGTTTATCACGTGTGGGGCTAGCGGGACGCTACGAGCAGTACTTC. V usage is TRBV27 and J usage is TRBJ2-7; 9 nucleotides line up with TRBD2. CDR1 is MNHEY, CDR2 SMNVEV, per germline (reference sequence). The CDR3 has 18 amino acids. The junction had 12 bases not matched to a gene; V was cut back by 0 bases and J by 3 bases.

This clonotype was observed at least ten times. V and J are TRBV7-9 and TRBJ2-7; the D gene is possibly TRBD2 (6 bases). Trimming took off 5 bases at V and 5 bases at J, with 13 bases between the two ends. Germline CDR1 reads SEHNR; CDR2 reads FQNEAQ (reference sequence). The CDR3 sequence is 13 residues long. CDR3 sequence (DNA): TGTGCCAGCAGCCCGGGACTCCCCCACGAGCAGTACTTC. Translation gives CASSPGLPHEQYF. The full variable domain, completed using reference TRBV7-9 and TRBJ2-7, is DTGVSQNPRHKITKRGQNVTFRCDPISEHNRLYWYRQTLGQGPEFLTYFQNEAQLEKSRLLSDRFSAERPKGSFSTLEIQRTEQGDSAMYLCASSPGLPHEQYFGPGTRLTVT.

Of note for this clonotype: At one of its ends the junction is not consistent with the germline gene, which may arise from a read error. The chain combines TRBV20-1 with TRBJ2-3; TRBD2 agrees at 7 bases. Per germline, CDR1 DFQATT and CDR2 SNEGSKA (reference sequence). This CDR3 is 17 amino acids long. The CDR3 reads CCARDYLGLVDTDTQYF. In nucleotides, the CDR3 is TGCTGTGCTAGAGATTATTTAGGACTAGTTGATACAGATACGCAGTATTTT.

The table lists this clonotype with a few counts. The chain combines TRBV15 with TRBJ2-1; D gene ambiguous. From germline, CDR1 is LNHNV and CDR2 YYDKDF (reference sequence). The CDR3 consists of 16 residues. V was pared by 1 base and J by 0 bases, with 10 bases between. CDR3 coding DNA: TGTGCCACCAGCAGAGTTCCCCAGAGCTCCTACAATGAGCAGTTCTTC. Encoded protein: CATSRVPQSSYNEQFF. Filled out from reference TRBV15 and TRBJ2-1, the complete variable domain reads DAMVIQNPRYQVTQFGKPVTLSCSQTLNHNVMYWYQQKSSQAPKLLFHYYDKDFNNEADTPDNFQSRRPNTSFCFLDIRSPGLGDTAMYLCATSRVPQSSYNEQFFGPGTRLTVL.

This clonotype was recorded many times. The chain recombines TRBV7-9 with TRBJ2-1, with 10 bases identical to TRBD2. CDR1 and CDR2 from the germline V gene are SEHNR and FQNEAQ (reference sequence). Losses at the gene ends were 2 bases for V and 7 bases for J; bases not matched to a gene: 5. This CDR3 comprises 15 residues. The CDR3 loop is CASSLSSSGRNEQFF. The CDR3 region has the DNA TGTGCCAGCAGCTTATCGTCTAGCGGGAGAAATGAGCAGTTCTTC.

The table lists this clonotype with a few counts. This chain uses TRBV12-3 or TRBV12-4 with TRBJ2-7, with D maybe TRBD1 (6 bases). The CDR3 is made up of 14 amino acids. V lost 3 bases, J lost 5 bases, and 14 bases lay in between. CDR3 loop: CASSLSQGSNEQYV. The DNA of the CDR3 is TGTGCCAGCAGTTTGTCACAGGGTTCAAACGAGCAGTACGTC.

This clonotype has ten or more counts. This rearrangement joins TRBV10-3 to TRBJ1-6; 8 positions match TRBD1. This CDR3 comprises 21 residues. Germline CDR1 ENHRY, CDR2 SYGVKD. V shed 0 bases and J 0 bases; nucleotides not matched to a gene: 13. The CDR3 protein is CAISESTLRTGPSSYNSPLHF. CDR3 DNA sequence: TGTGCCATCAGTGAGTCGACTCTTAGGACAGGGCCAAGCTCCTATAATTCACCCCTCCACTTT.

This sequence joins TRBV9 and TRBJ2-2; tentatively, D is TRBD2 (6 bases). The CDR3 totals 14 residues. The V end lost 1 base, the J end lost 7 bases, and 11 bases lay between the germline ends. The germline gives CDR1 SGDLS, CDR2 YYNGEE. CDR3 residues: CASSVRRAGGELFF. DNA for the CDR3: TGTGCCAGCAGCGTACGGAGGGCCGGCGGGGAGCTGTTTTTT.

This chain connects TRBV9 to TRBJ2-1; TRBD2 aligns across 10 bases. V dropped 4 bases and J dropped 5; count of bases not matched to a gene: 6. Germline V CDR1 and CDR2: SGDLS, YYNGEE. This CDR3 has 15 amino acids. The CDR3 DNA reads as TGTGCCAGCAGCCCACCTAGCGGGAGAAACAATGAGCAGTTCTTC. Translated, it gives CASSPPSGRNNEQFF.

This clonotype was seen at least ten times. The gene calls are TRBV12-3 or TRBV12-4 and TRBJ2-3; D may be TRBD2 (5 bases). The length of the CDR3 is 12 residues. Trimming removed 5 bases at V and 6 bases at J, with 9 bases between. CDR3 loop: CASSPGLDTQYF. The CDR3 DNA is TGTGCCAGCAGTCCCGGACTGGATACGCAGTATTTT.

This clonotype was found many times. The chain has TRBV3-1 and TRBJ2-3, with TRBD2 identical over 7 bases. V dropped 1 base and J dropped 3; count of bases not matched to a gene: 10. Germline V gives CDR1 LGHDT, CDR2 YNNKEL (reference sequence). The CDR3 totals 17 residues. CDR3 protein: CASSQGIASGRTDTQYF. The CDR3 nucleotides are TGTGCCAGCAGCCAAGGGATTGCTAGCGGACGAACAGATACGCAGTATTTT.

The rearrangement uses TRBV6-6 and TRBJ1-6, with TRBD1 matching 7 bases. Per germline, CDR1 MNHNY and CDR2 SVGAGI (reference sequence). The CDR3 contains 16 residues. V shed 2 bases, J shed 9 bases, and the junction held 10 bases outside the gene matches. CDR3 loop: CASSYKGGTGSSPLHF. The CDR3 DNA is TGTGCCAGCAGTTACAAAGGGGGCACAGGGAGTTCACCCCTCCACTTT.

There are a few counts of this clonotype. The chain uses TRBV6-5 and TRBJ2-1; no definite D call. The CDR3 covers 12 residues. V was trimmed by 7 bases and J by 7 bases, leaving 11 bases between them. Germline V lookup: CDR1 MNHEY, CDR2 SVGAGI. The CDR3 protein is CASNTQGNEQFF. The CDR3 DNA reads TGTGCCAGCAATACCCAAGGGAATGAGCAGTTCTTC.

This clonotype has a handful of counts. The chain links TRBV7-9 to TRBJ2-2, with D maybe TRBD2 (7 bases). The CDR3 contains 15 residues. Germline assignment: CDR1 SEHNR and CDR2 FQNEAQ (reference sequence). V lost 6 bases and J 0 bases, leaving 11 bases between the germline ends. The CDR3 DNA is TGTGCCAGCAGGGGGGGGGCCACGAACACCGGGGAGCTGTTTTTT. It translates to CASRGGATNTGELFF.

This clonotype was found a few times. The V and J genes are TRBV11-2 and TRBJ2-3; TRBD1 is a possible D gene (6 bases). V was shortened by 5 bases and J by 8 bases, with 14 bases between the two germline ends. The length of the CDR3 is 13 residues. Germline CDR1 and CDR2: SGHAT and FQNNGV. The chain's CDR3 is CASSPTGLATQYF. CDR3 bases: TGTGCCAGCAGCCCCACAGGGCTGGCTACGCAGTATTTT.

There are a few counts of this clonotype. This chain joins TRBV9 and TRBJ2-1; D not resolved. Trimming took off 0 bases at V and 8 bases at J, with 12 bases between the two ends. CDR3 length: 14 amino acids. CDR1 SGDLS and CDR2 YYNGEE come from the germline V gene. CDR3 in amino acids: CASSVGARMDEQFF. The CDR3 DNA is TGTGCCAGCAGCGTAGGGGCCCGGATGGATGAGCAGTTCTTC.

This clonotype was seen many times. J is TRBJ2-7 and V is TRBV29-1; D is undetermined. The CDR3 covers 11 residues. V dropped 2 bases and J dropped 7 bases, with 9 bases sitting between them. Germline assignment: CDR1 SQVTM and CDR2 ANQGSEA. The CDR3 DNA follows: TGCAGCGTTGAAACTCCGTGGGAGCAGTACTTC. Translating it yields CSVETPWEQYF.